Included here is one TCR beta chain sequence, with context. Its antigen remains unidentified. This entry is derived from a study of PD-L1 blockade in urothelial cancer. Background on the study: T cells were recovered from blood samples at a median of roughly 130,000.

Study observations and caveats: Those with durable benefit had larger increases in tumor-associated blood clones at 3 weeks.

Each PCR received spiked synthetic TCR analog templates. Method: immunoSEQ multiplex PCR; TCRdb's copy keeps in-frame clones and lacks some. The data hold around 70,000 clones, with 80% to 85% observed a single time. V lost 5 bases and J lost 2; bases outside the gene matches: 4. The CDR3 is made up of 14 amino acids. Germline values: CDR1 SGHRS, CDR2 YFSETQ. The sample in question was PBMCs, obtained around atezolizumab (anti-PD-L1) treatment. This receptor was identified in a man aged 65 to 79 with urothelial cancer. The gene calls are TRBV5-1 and TRBJ2-5; 9 bases line up with TRBD2. The CDR3 nucleotides are TGCGCCAGCAGTGTAGCGGGGGTTCAAGAGACCCAGTACTTC. This codes for CASSVAGVQETQYF.